The TCR beta chain under discussion was sequenced for a study of control samples from healthy donors and cancer patients. This clone has only a few counts. V was shortened by 6 bases and J by 5 bases, with 13 bases between the two germline ends. Germline V gene lookup returns CDR1 ENHRY and CDR2 SYGVKD. This CDR3 has 14 amino acids. Only in-frame clones appear in the TCRdb table, and some are missing; sequencing was by immunoSEQ multiplex PCR. This table holds some 130,000 clones, around 93% found once. The receptor's source is a woman in her 50s in good health. Input material: blood. The chain carries TRBV10-3 and TRBJ2-2; D is possibly TRBD1 (6 bases). CDR3 region: CAIRTAGETGELFF. The CDR3, as DNA: TGTGCCATCAGGACAGCAGGGGAGACCGGGGAGCTGTTTTTT.